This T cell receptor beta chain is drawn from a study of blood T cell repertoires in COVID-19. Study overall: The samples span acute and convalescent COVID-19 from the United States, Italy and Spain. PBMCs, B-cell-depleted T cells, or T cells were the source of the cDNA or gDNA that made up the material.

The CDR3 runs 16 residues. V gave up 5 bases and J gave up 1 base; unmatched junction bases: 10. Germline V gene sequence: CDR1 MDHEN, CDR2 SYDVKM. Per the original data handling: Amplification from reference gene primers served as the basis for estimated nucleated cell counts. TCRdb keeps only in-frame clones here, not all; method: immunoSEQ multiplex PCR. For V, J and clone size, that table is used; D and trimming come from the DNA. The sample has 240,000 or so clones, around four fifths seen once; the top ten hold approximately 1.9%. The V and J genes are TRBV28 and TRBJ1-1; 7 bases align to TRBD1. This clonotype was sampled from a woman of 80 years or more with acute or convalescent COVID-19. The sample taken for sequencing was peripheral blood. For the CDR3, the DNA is TGTGCCAGCAGTATAAGACTTGGGACAGCGAACACTGAAGCTTTCTTT. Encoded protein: CASSIRLGTANTEAFF.